Listed below are T cell receptor beta chains from one sample, sequenced in a study of blood T cells in healthy people across ages. MiXCR, applied by TCRdb to the 5' RACE reads, yields one record per CDR3 protein. The sample gives roughly 800,000 distinct CDR3 sequences, about three fifths of which show up once; about 20% is in the top ten. Sequencing used blood. The receptors were gathered from a young man in good health. Both conserved end residues are part of each CDR3. A D gene is named only where the DNA matches it firmly. A row's size may be missing; if present it is once, few, many or a size class.

CDR3: CASTDPLRVEAFF
DNA: TGTGCCAGCACTGACCCTCTAAGAGTAGAAGCTTTCTTT
D: -
V: TRBV28
size: -
J: TRBJ1-1

CDR3: CASSPKGTGSGQPQHF
DNA: TGTGCCAGCAGTCCGAAAGGGACAGGGTCGGGACAGCCCCAGCATTTT
D: TRBD1
V: TRBV6-6
size: -
J: TRBJ1-5

CDR3: CASSYSMGRREETQYF
DNA: TGTGCCAGCAGTTACTCGATGGGCCGCCGCGAGGAGACCCAGTACTTC
D: -
V: TRBV6-5
size: -
J: TRBJ2-5

CDR3: CSAGLGGTGELFF
DNA: TGCAGTGCTGGCCTAGGGGGAACCGGGGAGCTGTTTTTT
D: -
V: TRBV20-1
size: -
J: TRBJ2-2

CDR3: CASSLWGQGAGELFF
DNA: TGTGCCAGCAGCTTATGGGGACAGGGGGCCGGGGAGCTGTTTTTT
D: TRBD1
V: TRBV7-2
size: -
J: TRBJ2-2

CDR3: CASSQGLKGQAGNYEQYF
DNA: TGTGCCAGCAGCCAAGGGTTGAAGGGACAGGCGGGGAACTACGAGCAGTACTTC
D: TRBD1
V: TRBV4-2
size: -
J: TRBJ2-7

CDR3: CASSLDPSSERKNIQYF
DNA: TGTGCCAGCAGCTTAGATCCTAGTAGCGAGCGCAAAAACATTCAGTACTTC
D: -
V: TRBV11-2
size: once
J: TRBJ2-4

CDR3: CASSSLGRGAQNEKLFF
DNA: TGTGCCAGCAGTTCTTTGGGCAGGGGCGCCCAAAATGAAAAACTGTTTTTT
D: -
V: TRBV6-5
size: -
J: TRBJ1-4

CDR3: CASSQGGNDYNEQFF
DNA: TGCGCCAGCAGCCAAGGCGGGAATGACTACAATGAGCAGTTCTTC
D: -
V: TRBV4-3
size: -
J: TRBJ2-1

CDR3: CASSEISTGNTEAFF
DNA: TGTGCCAGCAGCGAAATATCGACAGGAAACACTGAAGCTTTCTTT
D: -
V: TRBV9
size: -
J: TRBJ1-1

CDR3: CASSPHPREAGDTDTQYF
DNA: TGTGCCAGCAGCCCGCATCCCCGAGAAGCGGGGGACACAGATACGCAGTATTTT
D: TRBD2
V: TRBV11-1
size: -
J: TRBJ2-3

CDR3: CSLRVAGTDTQYF
DNA: TGCAGCTTGCGGGTGGCGGGCACAGATACGCAGTATTTT
D: -
V: TRBV20-1
size: once
J: TRBJ2-3

CDR3: CSARAPGQGAYEQYF
DNA: TGCAGCGCCCGAGCCCCCGGTCAGGGAGCCTACGAGCAGTACTTC
D: -
V: TRBV29-1
size: few
J: TRBJ2-7

CDR3: CAVKADTGELFF
DNA: TGTGCCGTGAAGGCCGACACCGGGGAGCTGTTTTTT
D: -
V: TRBV13
size: -
J: TRBJ2-2

CDR3: CAISVKIDEQYF
DNA: TGTGCCATCAGTGTGAAAATAGACGAGCAGTACTTC
D: -
V: TRBV10-3
size: many
J: TRBJ2-7

CDR3: CASSAGRTDDEQYF
DNA: TGTGCCAGCAGTGCGGGTAGGACAGATGACGAGCAGTACTTC
D: -
V: TRBV25-1
size: few
J: TRBJ2-7

CDR3: CASSYRQPTNEQFF
DNA: TGTGCCAGCAGTTACCGTCAGCCAACCAATGAGCAGTTCTTC
D: -
V: TRBV6-5
size: -
J: TRBJ2-1

CDR3: CSARDRGLSYEQYF
DNA: TGCAGTGCTAGAGACAGGGGGCTATCCTACGAGCAGTACTTC
D: TRBD1
V: TRBV20-1
size: -
J: TRBJ2-7

CDR3: CASRPGDGGGKRNEQFF
DNA: TGTGCCAGCAGACCAGGAGATGGGGGCGGAAAGAGGAATGAGCAGTTCTTC
D: -
V: TRBV27
size: -
J: TRBJ2-1

CDR3: CASRASYEQFF
DNA: TGTGCCAGCAGAGCTAGCTATGAGCAGTTCTTC
D: -
V: TRBV2
size: -
J: TRBJ2-1

CDR3: CASRITPTSYNEQFF
DNA: TGTGCCAGCAGAATAACCCCAACCTCCTACAATGAGCAGTTCTTC
D: -
V: TRBV6-1
size: -
J: TRBJ2-1

CDR3: CASSLRAGGYEQYF
DNA: TGTGCCAGCAGTTTAAGGGCGGGAGGATACGAGCAGTACTTC
D: TRBD2
V: TRBV27
size: -
J: TRBJ2-7

CDR3: CASHIGYRTGQGVVISYNEQYF
DNA: TGTGCCTCCCACATCGGGTATCGTACGGGACAGGGGGTTGTTATCTCCTACAATGAGCAGTACTTC
D: TRBD1
V: TRBV10-3
size: -
J: TRBJ2-7

CDR3: CSARGLAGPSSYNEQFF
DNA: TGCAGTGCTAGGGGTCTAGCGGGACCGAGCTCCTACAATGAGCAGTTCTTC
D: TRBD2
V: TRBV20-1
size: -
J: TRBJ2-1

CDR3: CASSPRTSGSNEQFF
DNA: TGTGCCAGCAGCCCCCGGACTAGCGGGAGTAATGAGCAGTTCTTC
D: TRBD2
V: TRBV3-1
size: -
J: TRBJ2-1